The present T cell receptor beta chain was sequenced within a study of T cell responses to AZD1222 COVID-19 vaccine (dated by TCRdb to about 2021). In the study overall: Because spike-specific TCR depth and breadth did not differ between the two schedules, AZD1222 recipients who got a second dose at roughly 4 weeks were pooled with those who got a second dose at roughly 12 weeks. A total of about 240 trial participants underwent TCR sequencing, of whom 207 received two doses of AZD1222 and around 26 received two doses of the MenACWY control vaccine. Trial participants were enrolled by age into 18-55, 56-69 and 70-plus year subgroups, with 148, 28 and 57 TCR-sequenced participants respectively. General study outcomes and caveats: Conclusions about previously exposed vaccinees are limited because only six or seven AZD1222 recipients were SARS-CoV-2 seropositive at baseline. Because no day 14 peak-response samples were available, the repertoires could be characterized only after the peak T cell response. A significant rise in spike-specific TCR breadth and depth was observed after two AZD1222 doses relative to day 0 and relative to MenACWY recipients. The 56-69-year group was small, and its depth increase did not reach significance, likely because of low power. Participants were mostly white British, with more females than males. The authors suggested clonal diversity may have been underestimated. Epitopes outside the regions mutated in the B.1.351 and B.1.1.7 variants were reportedly recognized by nearly half of the unique spike-specific TCRs. The whole spike protein was spanned by vaccine-associated CD4 TCRs, and dominant responses were seen in regions 160-218 and 743-854.

Taken with the paper, the label for time point translates to: baseline before first vaccination. Vaccinee samples came from UK trials COV001 and COV002, including a single-blind randomized controlled phase 2/3 trial of AZD1222 (ChAdOx1 nCoV-19) in healthy adults. For TCRbeta chain sequencing, PBMC samples were collected from trial participants at day 0 and at day 28 after the second dose. The CDR3 regions of human TCRbeta chains were subjected to immunosequencing. Concerning the study's data processing: TCRs in the repertoires were compared against a reference library of SARS-CoV-2-specific TCRs that had been generated with the MIRA antigen-specificity platform. Breadth was defined as the fraction of unique TCRs that were SARS-CoV-2-associated, and depth was defined as the fraction of total T cells that were SARS-CoV-2-associated. Using the MIRA data, every spike-specific TCR was mapped to the spike region that the TCR reacted to and assigned to either a CD4 or a CD8 class. Log10-transformed breadth and depth values were compared by one-way ANOVA with Sidak's multiple comparisons tests. TCRdb carries this immuneACCESS record with in-frame sequences only. Its versions omit some clonotypes, under half of them owing to an unresolved V gene in the studies checked, with the rest unexplained. Clonal size and the V and J genes are those of that table, whereas D and trimming came from the DNA. The sample yields some 140,000 clones; 75% to 95% were counted once. 2.8% of the sample is in the top ten clones.

CDR1 is given as SGHRS and CDR2 as YFSETQ, both from the germline V gene. The CDR3 sequence holds 14 residues, the cysteine and phenylalanine included. The retained sequence is limited to the CDR3, 42 bases, with the frame set at the first base. At the junction V is shortened by 0 bases and J by 4 bases, with 11 bases in between. Worth noting for this clone: The specificity of this receptor is unknown. The input lacks base qualities; no much larger clone sits a single base away.

The input for sequencing was peripheral blood, taken on day 0 of AZD1222 vaccination. This TCR was recovered from an adult in good health. The V and J segments used are TRBV5-1 and TRBJ2-7; the D gene is possibly TRBD2, with 6 bases matching. The DNA sequence is as follows: TGCGCCAGCAGCTTGGATCGACGGGGGTACGAGCAGTACTTC. Translated, this gives CASSLDRRGYEQYF.